This T cell receptor beta chain is drawn from a study of shared clonotypes between healthy human individuals. Study background: Donors, aged 18 to 49, were a couple of women and a few men.

V lost 0 bases, J lost 2 bases, and 19 bases lay in between. The germline V gene has CDR1 LNHNV and CDR2 YYDKDF (reference sequence). The length of the CDR3 is 18 residues. Naive CD8 cells lacked CD45RO, underwent positive selection for CCR7 and left out terminally differentiated effector memory CD45RA+ cells. Sequencing was at deep level. Genomic DNA of every subset was divided equally among multiple immunoSEQ plates. Template for every sorted-subset replicate PCR totaled 200 to 250 ng DNA, around 33,000 T cell genomes. The assay was immunoSEQ multiplex PCR, and TCRdb's table has in-frame clones only and misses some. Seen here are some 2 million clones, around 96% observed once, and the top ten hold around 1.1%.

This chain links TRBV15 with TRBJ1-2; no clear D. The TCR sequence derives from a man aged 18 to 29 in good health. Sample: naive CD8+ T cells sorted from blood. The CDR3 sequence is CATSRDPSSPDVNYGYTF. CDR3 DNA sequence: TGTGCCACCAGCAGAGATCCGAGTAGCCCAGACGTCAACTATGGCTACACCTTC.